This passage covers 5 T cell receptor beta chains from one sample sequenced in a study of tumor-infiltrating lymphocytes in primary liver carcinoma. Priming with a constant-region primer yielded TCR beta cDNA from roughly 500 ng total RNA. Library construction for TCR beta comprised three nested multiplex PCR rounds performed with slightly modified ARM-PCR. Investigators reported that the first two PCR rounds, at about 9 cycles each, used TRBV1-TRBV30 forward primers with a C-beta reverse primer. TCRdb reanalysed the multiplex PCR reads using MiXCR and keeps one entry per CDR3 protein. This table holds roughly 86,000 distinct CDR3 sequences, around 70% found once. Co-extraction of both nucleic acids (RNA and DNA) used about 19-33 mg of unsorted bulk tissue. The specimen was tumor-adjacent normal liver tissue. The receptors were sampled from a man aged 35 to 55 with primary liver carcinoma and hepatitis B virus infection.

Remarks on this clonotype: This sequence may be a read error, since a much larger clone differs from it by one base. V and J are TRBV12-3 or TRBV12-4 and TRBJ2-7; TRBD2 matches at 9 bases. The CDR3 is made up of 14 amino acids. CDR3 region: CAGSRRAGGHEQYF. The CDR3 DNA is TGTGCCGGCAGCAGAAGAGCGGGAGGCCACGAGCAGTACTTC.

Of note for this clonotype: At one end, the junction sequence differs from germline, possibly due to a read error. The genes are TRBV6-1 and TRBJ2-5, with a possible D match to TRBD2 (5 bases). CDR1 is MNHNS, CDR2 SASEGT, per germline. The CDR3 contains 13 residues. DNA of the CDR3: TGTGTCAGCTTCATCAGCGGACAAGAGACCCAGTACTTC. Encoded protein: CVSFISGQETQYF.

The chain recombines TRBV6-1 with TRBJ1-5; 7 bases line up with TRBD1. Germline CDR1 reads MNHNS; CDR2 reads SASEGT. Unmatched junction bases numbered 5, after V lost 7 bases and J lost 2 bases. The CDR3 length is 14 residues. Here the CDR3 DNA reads TGTGCCAGCATCAGGACAGGAGGCAATCAGCCCCAGCATTTT. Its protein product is CASIRTGGNQPQHF.

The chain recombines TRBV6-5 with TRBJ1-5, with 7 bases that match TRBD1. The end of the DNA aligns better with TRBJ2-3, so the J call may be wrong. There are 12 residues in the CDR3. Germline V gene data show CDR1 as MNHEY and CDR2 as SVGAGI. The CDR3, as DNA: TGTGCCAGCATGACGGTGGGACAGCCCCAGTATTTT. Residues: CASMTVGQPQYF.

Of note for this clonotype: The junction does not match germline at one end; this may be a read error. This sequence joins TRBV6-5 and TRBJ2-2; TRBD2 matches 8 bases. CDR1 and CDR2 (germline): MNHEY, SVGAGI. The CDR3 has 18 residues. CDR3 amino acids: CASRQPGLESGSTGELFF. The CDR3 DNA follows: TGTGCCAGCAGACAGCCGGGACTAGAGTCTGGGTCGACCGGTGAGCTGTTTTTT.